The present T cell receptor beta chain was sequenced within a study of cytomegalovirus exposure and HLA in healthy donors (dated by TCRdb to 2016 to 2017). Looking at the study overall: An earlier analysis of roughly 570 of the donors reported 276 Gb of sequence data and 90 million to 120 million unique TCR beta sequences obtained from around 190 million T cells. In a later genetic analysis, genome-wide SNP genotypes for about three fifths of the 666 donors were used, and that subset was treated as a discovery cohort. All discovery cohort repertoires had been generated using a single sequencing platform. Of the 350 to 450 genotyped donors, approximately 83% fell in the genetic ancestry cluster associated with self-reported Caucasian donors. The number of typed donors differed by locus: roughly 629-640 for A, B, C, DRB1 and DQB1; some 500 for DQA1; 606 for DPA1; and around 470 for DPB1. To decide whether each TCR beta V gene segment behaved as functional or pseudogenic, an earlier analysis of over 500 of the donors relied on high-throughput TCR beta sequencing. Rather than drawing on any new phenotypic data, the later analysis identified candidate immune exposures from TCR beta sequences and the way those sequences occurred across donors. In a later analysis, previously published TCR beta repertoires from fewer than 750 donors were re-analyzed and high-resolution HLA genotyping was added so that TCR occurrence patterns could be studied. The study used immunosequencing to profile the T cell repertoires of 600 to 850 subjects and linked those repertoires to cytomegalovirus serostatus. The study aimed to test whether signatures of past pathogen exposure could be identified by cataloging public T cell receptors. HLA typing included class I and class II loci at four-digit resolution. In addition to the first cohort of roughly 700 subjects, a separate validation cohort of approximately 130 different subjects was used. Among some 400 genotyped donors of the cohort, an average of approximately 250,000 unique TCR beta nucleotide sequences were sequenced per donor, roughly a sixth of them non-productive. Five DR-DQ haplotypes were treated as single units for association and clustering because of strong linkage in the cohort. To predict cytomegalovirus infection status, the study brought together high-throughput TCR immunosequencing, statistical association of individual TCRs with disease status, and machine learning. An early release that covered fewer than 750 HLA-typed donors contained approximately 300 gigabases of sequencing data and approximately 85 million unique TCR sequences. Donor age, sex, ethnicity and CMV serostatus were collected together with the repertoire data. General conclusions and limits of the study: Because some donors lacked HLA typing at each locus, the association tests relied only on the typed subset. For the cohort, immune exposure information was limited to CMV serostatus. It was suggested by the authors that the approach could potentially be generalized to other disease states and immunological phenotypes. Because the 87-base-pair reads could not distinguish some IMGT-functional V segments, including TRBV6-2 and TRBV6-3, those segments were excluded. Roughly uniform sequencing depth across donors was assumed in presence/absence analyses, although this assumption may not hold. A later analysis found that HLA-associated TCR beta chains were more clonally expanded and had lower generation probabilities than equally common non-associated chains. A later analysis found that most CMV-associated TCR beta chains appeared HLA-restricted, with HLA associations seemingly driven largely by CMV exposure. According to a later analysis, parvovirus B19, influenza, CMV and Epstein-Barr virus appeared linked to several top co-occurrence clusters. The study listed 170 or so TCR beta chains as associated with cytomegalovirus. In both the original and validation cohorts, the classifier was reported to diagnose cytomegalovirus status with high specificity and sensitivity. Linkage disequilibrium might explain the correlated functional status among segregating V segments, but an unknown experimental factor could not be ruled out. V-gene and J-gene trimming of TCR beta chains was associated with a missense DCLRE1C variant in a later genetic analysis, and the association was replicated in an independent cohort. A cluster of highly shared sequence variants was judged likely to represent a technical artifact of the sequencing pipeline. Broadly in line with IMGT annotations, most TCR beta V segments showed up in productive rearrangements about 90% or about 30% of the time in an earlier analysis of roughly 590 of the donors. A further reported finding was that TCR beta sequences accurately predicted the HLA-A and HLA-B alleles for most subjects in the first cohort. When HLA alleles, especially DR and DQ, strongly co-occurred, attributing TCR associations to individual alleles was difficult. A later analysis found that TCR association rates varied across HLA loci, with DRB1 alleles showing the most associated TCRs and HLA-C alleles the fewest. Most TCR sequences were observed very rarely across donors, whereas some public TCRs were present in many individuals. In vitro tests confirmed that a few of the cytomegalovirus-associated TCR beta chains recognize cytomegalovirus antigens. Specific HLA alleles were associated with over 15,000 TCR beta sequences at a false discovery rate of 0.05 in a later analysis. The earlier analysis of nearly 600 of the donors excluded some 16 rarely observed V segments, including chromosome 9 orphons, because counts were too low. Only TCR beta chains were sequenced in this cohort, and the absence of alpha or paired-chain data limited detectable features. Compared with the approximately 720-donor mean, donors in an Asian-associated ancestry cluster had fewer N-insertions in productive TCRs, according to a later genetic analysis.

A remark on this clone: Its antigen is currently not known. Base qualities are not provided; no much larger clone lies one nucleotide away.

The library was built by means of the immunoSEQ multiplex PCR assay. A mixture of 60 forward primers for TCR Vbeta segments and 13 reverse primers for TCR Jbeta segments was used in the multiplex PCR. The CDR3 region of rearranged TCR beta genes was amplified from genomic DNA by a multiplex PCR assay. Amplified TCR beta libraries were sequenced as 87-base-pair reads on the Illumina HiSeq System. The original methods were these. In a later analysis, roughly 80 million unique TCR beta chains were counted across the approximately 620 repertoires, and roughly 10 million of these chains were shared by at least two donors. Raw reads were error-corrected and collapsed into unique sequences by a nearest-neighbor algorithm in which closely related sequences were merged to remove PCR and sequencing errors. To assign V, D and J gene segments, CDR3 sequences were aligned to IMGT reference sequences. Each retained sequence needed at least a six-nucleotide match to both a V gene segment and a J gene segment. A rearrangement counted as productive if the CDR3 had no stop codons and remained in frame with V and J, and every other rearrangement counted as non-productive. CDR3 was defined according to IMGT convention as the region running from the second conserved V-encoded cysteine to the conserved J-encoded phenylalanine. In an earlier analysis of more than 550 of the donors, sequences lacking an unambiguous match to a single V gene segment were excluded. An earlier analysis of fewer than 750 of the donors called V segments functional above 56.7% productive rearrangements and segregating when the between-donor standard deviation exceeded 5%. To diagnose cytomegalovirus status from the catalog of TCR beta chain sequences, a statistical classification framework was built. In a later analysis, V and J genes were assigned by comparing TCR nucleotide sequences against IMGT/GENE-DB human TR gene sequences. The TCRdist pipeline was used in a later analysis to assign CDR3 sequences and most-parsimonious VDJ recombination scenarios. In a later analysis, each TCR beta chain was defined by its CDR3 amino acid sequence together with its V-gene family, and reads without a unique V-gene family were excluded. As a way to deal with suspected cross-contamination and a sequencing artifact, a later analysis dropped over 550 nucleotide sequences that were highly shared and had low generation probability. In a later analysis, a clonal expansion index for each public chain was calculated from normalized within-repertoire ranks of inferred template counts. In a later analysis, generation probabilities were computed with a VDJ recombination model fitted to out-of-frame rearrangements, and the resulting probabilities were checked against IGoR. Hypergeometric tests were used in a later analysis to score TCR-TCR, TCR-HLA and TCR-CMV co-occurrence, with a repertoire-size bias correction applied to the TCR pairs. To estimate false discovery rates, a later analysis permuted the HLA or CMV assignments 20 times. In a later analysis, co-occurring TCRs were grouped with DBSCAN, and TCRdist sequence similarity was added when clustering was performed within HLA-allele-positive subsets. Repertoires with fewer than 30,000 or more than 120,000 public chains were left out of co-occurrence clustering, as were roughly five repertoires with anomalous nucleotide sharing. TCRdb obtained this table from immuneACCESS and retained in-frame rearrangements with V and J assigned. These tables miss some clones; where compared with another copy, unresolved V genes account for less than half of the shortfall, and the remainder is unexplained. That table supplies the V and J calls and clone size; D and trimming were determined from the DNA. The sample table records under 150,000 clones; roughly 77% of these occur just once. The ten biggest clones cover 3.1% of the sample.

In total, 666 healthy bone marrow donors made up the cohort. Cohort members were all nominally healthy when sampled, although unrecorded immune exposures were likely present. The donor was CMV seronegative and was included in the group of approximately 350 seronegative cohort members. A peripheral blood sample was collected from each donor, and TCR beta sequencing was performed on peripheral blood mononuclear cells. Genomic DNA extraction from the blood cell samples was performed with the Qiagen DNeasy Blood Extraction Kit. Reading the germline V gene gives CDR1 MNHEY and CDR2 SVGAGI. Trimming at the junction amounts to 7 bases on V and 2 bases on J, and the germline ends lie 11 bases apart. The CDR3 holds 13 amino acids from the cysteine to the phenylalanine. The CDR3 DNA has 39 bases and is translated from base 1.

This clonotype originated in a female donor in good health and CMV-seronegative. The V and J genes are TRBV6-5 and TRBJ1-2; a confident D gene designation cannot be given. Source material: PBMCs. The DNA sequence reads TGTGCCAGCACCCGCGACGGGAACTATGGCTACACCTTC. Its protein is CASTRDGNYGYTF.